The clone carrying this TCR beta chain was detected ten times or more. Its antigen is as yet unknown. The germline V gene has CDR1 SNHLY and CDR2 FYNNEI. V lost 6 bases, J lost 5 bases, and 7 bases stayed unmatched. The CDR3 is made up of 14 amino acids. The record originates from a study of regulatory T cells in long-lasting Graves disease. Time point given: newly diagnosed GD, antithyroid drugs for less than 3 months. Construction of the TCR library relied on RNA isolated from PBMCs. HTBI primers from iRepertoire and Arm-PCR of CDR3 regions yielded the TCR beta libraries. TCRdb ran MiXCR on the multiplex PCR reads and lists one entry per CDR3 protein. This sample has about 530,000 distinct CDR3 sequences, with 15% to 20% found just once. The study, taken as a whole, reports: Persistent patients shared more public clonotypes (roughly 2,800) than new patients (about 960).

The data also belong to a second study, concerning T cells in Graves' hyperthyroidism and ophthalmopathy. From that report: The model's output predicted ophthalmopathy at a median of roughly seven months prior to onset.

V is TRBV2 and J is TRBJ2-7; 10 bases line up with TRBD2. This clonotype was sampled from a woman aged 35-65 years with Graves disease. The sequenced sample was peripheral blood mononuclear cells (PBMCs), obtained at new diagnosis, from a patient treated with antithyroid drugs. The CDR3 bases are TGTGCCAGCAGAGAGCGGGGGGGCTTCAACGAGCAGTACTTC. Its protein is CASRERGGFNEQYF. The full variable domain, completed using reference TRBV2 and TRBJ2-7, is EPEVTQTPSHQVTQMGQEVILRCVPISNHLYFYWYRQILGQKVEFLVSFYNNEISEKSEIFDDQFSVERPDGSNFTLKIRSTKLEDSAMYFCASRERGGFNEQYFGPGTRLTVT.